The following is a TCR beta chain sequence with its context. Its recognized antigen is unknown. Per-nucleotide qualities are absent, and no much larger clonotype sits a single base away. These data come from a study of control samples from healthy donors and cancer patients (dated by TCRdb to about 2020). The library was generated by the immunoSEQ multiplex PCR assay. This immuneACCESS table, as held by TCRdb, lists in-frame sequences with V and J called but not all clones. Of the missing ones, under half trace to an unresolved V gene in checked studies; the others have no known cause. The sample includes fewer than 20,000 clones, with approximately 80% observed a single time. The ten largest clonotypes hold about 31% of the sample. The CDR3 numbers 14 residues from cysteine through phenylalanine. Here the CDR3 DNA is all that survives: 42 bases in frame from base 1. CDR1 and CDR2 are read off the germline V gene as SNHLY and FYNNEI. V drops 2 bases and J drops 3 bases, leaving 11 bases in between.

Material for sequencing was PBMCs. The sequence derives from a woman in her sixties or seventies with lung cancer. The sequence is built from TRBV2 and TRBJ2-7; TRBD2 is a possible D gene, resting on 6 matching bases. The CDR3 is CASSESGFIYEQYF. The DNA is as follows: TGTGCCAGCAGTGAAAGCGGGTTTATCTACGAGCAGTACTTC.